Shown below are 10 T cell receptor beta chains from a single sample sequenced in a study of radiotherapy plus CTLA-4 blockade in lung cancer. TCRdb keeps only in-frame clones here, not all; method: immunoSEQ multiplex PCR. The table shows approximately 38,000 clones, with 86% occurring only once. Material: peripheral blood, obtained from a patient treated with radiotherapy plus ipilimumab. These receptors were collected from a human donor with non-small cell lung cancer whose response to radiotherapy plus ipilimumab could not be evaluated.

CDR3 protein: CASRSAGYTGELFF. CDR3 nucleotides: TGTGCCAGCAGGTCCGCAGGTTACACCGGGGAGCTGTTTTTT. The V call is TRBV25-1, the J call TRBJ2-2, with D unresolved. This CDR3 comprises 14 residues. Per germline, CDR1 MGHDK and CDR2 SYGVNS. V gave up 6 bases and J gave up 3 bases, with 11 bases separating them.

The chain employs TRBV6-1 and TRBJ1-1; D is uncertain. This CDR3 has 13 residues. Per germline, CDR1 MNHNS and CDR2 SASEGT. V was clipped by 4 bases and J by 2 bases, with 8 bases between them. CDR3 amino acids: CASSGALNTEAFF. The CDR3 nucleotides are TGTGCCAGCAGTGGGGCCTTAAACACTGAAGCTTTCTTT.

The chain employs TRBV4-3 and TRBJ1-2; TRBD1 agrees at 9 bases. CDR1 is LGHNA and CDR2 is YSLEER in the germline V gene. The CDR3 totals 14 residues. Trimming took 0 bases from V and 6 from J; bases not matched to a gene: 2. CDR3 amino acids: CASSQEGQGNGYTF. DNA for the CDR3: TGCGCCAGCAGCCAAGAGGGACAGGGTAATGGCTACACCTTC.

The V and J genes are TRBV4-1 and TRBJ1-4, with D perhaps matching TRBD1 (5 bases). The CDR3 runs 11 residues. Germline V gene lookup returns CDR1 MGHRA and CDR2 YSYEKL. V lost 2 bases, J lost 13 bases, and 8 bases lay in between. As DNA, the CDR3 is TGCGCCAGCAGCCAAAACAGGAGACTGTTTTTT. It encodes CASSQNRRLFF.

The chain couples TRBV19 to TRBJ1-5; D might be TRBD1 (6 bases). From germline, CDR1 is LNHDA and CDR2 SQIVND (reference sequence). The CDR3 totals 14 residues. The CDR3 is CMSNTGYGNQPQHF. Written as DNA, the CDR3 is TGTATGTCGAACACAGGGTACGGGAATCAGCCCCAGCATTTT. The full variable domain, rest sourced from reference TRBV19 and TRBJ1-5, is DGGITQSPKYLFRKEGQNVTLSCEQNLNHDAMYWYRQDPGQGLRLIYYSQIVNDFQKGDIAEGYSVSREKKESFPLTVTSAQKNPTAFYLCMSNTGYGNQPQHFGDGTRLSIL.

The rearrangement uses TRBV4-2 and TRBJ1-1; TRBD1 might be the D (6 bases). V was cut by 4 bases and J by 1 base, with 13 bases left in between. The CDR3 extends over 15 amino acids. Germline V gene lookup returns CDR1 LGHNA and CDR2 YNFKEQ. CDR3 loop: CASSPLGAGNTEAFF. For the CDR3, the DNA is TGTGCCAGCAGCCCGCTGGGGGCTGGGAACACTGAAGCTTTCTTT.

In its sample, this clone was seen a few times. V and J are TRBV4-1 and TRBJ2-5; D unresolved. The length of the CDR3 is 15 residues. Per germline, CDR1 MGHRA and CDR2 YSYEKL. V lost 2 bases to trimming and J lost 0 bases, with 10 bases between them. This chain's CDR3 is CASSQTITNQETQYF. For the CDR3, the DNA is TGCGCCAGCAGCCAAACAATTACTAACCAAGAGACCCAGTACTTC.

This chain joins TRBV4-2 and TRBJ2-3, with 13 positions matching TRBD2. The V gene end was trimmed by 5 bases and the J gene end by 2 bases; junction bases not matched to a gene: 7. This CDR3 contains 17 residues. Germline CDR1 is LGHNA and CDR2 is YNFKEQ. CDR3 in amino acids: CASSATTSGGTTDTQYF. CDR3 in DNA: TGTGCCAGCAGCGCAACGACTAGCGGGGGGACCACAGATACGCAGTATTTT.

The chain has TRBV7-9 and TRBJ1-5, with D maybe TRBD1 (5 bases). The CDR3 consists of 15 residues. Germline V gene sequence: CDR1 SEHNR, CDR2 FQNEAQ (reference sequence). Trimming shortened V by 3 bases and J by 6 bases, and 15 bases separated the two germline ends. This chain's CDR3 is CASSLNTGMGQPQHF. The CDR3, as DNA: TGTGCCAGCAGCTTGAATACAGGTATGGGTCAGCCCCAGCATTTT.

The chain carries TRBV13 and TRBJ1-3; 8 bases are a match to TRBD1. The CDR3 is made up of 17 amino acids. V shed 5 bases, J shed 2 bases, and the junction held 11 bases outside the gene matches. The germline V gene has CDR1 PRHDT and CDR2 FYEKMQ (reference sequence). DNA of the CDR3: TGTGCCAGCAGCCAGAGGGACAGGCGCCGAACTGGAAACACCATATATTTT. This translates into CASSQRDRRRTGNTIYF.